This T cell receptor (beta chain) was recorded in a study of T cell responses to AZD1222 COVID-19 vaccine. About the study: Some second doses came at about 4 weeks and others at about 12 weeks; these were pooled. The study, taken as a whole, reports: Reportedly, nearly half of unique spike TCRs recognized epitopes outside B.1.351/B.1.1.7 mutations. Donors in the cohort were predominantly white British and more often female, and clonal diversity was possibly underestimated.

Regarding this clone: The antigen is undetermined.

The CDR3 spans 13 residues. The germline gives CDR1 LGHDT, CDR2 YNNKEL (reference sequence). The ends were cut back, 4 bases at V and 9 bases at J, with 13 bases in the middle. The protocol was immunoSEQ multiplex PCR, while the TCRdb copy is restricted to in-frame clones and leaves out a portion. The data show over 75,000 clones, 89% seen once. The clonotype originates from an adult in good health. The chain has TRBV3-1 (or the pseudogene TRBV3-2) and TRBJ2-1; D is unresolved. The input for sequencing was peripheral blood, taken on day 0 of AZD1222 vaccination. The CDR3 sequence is CASSPRAAGEQFF. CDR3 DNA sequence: TGTGCCAGCAGCCCCCGGGCCGCCGGTGAGCAGTTCTTC.